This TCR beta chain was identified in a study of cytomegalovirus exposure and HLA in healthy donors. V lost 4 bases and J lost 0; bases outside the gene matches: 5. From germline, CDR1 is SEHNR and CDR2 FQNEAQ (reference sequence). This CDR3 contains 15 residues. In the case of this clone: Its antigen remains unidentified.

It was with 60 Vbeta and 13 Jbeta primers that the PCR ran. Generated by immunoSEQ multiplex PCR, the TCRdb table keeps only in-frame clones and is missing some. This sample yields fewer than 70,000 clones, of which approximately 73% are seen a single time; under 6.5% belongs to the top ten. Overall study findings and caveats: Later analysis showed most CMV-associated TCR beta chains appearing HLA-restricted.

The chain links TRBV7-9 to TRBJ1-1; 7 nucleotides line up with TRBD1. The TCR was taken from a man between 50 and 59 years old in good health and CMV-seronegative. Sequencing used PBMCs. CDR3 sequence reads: CASSWGQTLNTEAFF. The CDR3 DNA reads TGTGCCAGCAGCTGGGGACAGACGTTGAACACTGAAGCTTTCTTT.